This is a list of T cell receptor beta chains from one sample in a study of blood T cell repertoires in COVID-19. Method: immunoSEQ multiplex PCR; TCRdb's copy keeps in-frame clones and lacks some. The data contain over 150,000 clones, 65% to 85% of them singletons. Input material: peripheral blood. Source of these receptors: a woman of 80 years or more with acute or convalescent COVID-19. Both conserved end residues are part of each CDR3. D genes are given only for firm matches. The listing skips clone size in some rows; elsewhere it reads once, few, many or a size class.

D gene | J gene | clone size | V gene | CDR3 protein | CDR3 DNA
TRBD1 | TRBJ1-5 | NA | TRBV27 | CASSPNRGLQPQHF | TGTGCCAGCAGTCCAAACAGGGGGCTACAGCCCCAGCATTTT
NA | TRBJ2-5 | NA | TRBV7-9 | CASNRGETQYF | TGTGCCAGCAATAGGGGGGAGACCCAGTACTTC
NA | TRBJ1-1 | NA | TRBV19 | CASSMGSRNTEAFF | TGTGCCAGTAGTATGGGGAGTAGGAACACTGAAGCTTTCTTT
NA | TRBJ2-2 | NA | TRBV7-2 | CASSSLPPGELFF | TGTGCCAGCAGCTCCCTACCCCCCGGGGAGCTGTTTTTT
NA | TRBJ2-5 | once | TRBV5-4 | CASSLDFETQYF | TGTGCCAGCAGCTTGGACTTTGAGACCCAGTACTTC
NA | TRBJ1-5 | NA | TRBV3-1/TRBV3-2 | CASSQSTGNQPQHF | TGTGCCAGCAGCCAGTCCACAGGGAATCAGCCCCAGCATTTT
TRBD2 | TRBJ2-3 | NA | TRBV29-1 | CSVGREGPDTQYF | TGCAGCGTTGGCCGGGAGGGTCCGGATACGCAGTATTTT
TRBD1 | TRBJ2-5 | NA | TRBV5-8 | CASSLGTGTGGLETQYF | TGTGCCAGCAGCTTGGGAACCGGGACAGGGGGCTTGGAGACCCAGTACTTC
TRBD1 | TRBJ2-2 | NA | TRBV18 | CASSPQIDRVNTGELFF | TGTGCCAGCTCACCACAGATTGACAGGGTAAACACCGGGGAGCTGTTTTTT
NA | TRBJ1-3 | NA | TRBV14 | CASSPAGGNTIYF | TGTGCCAGCAGCCCGGCAGGTGGAAACACCATATATTTT
NA | TRBJ1-1 | NA | TRBV7-9 | CASSSALSEAFF | TGTGCCAGCAGCTCTGCTCTCAGTGAAGCTTTCTTT
TRBD2 | TRBJ2-1 | NA | TRBV6-5 | CASSIGLAGTEQFF | TGTGCCAGCAGTATAGGACTAGCGGGAACTGAGCAGTTCTTC
TRBD1 | TRBJ1-1 | few | TRBV19 | CASRPDRLGAEAFF | TGTGCCAGTAGGCCGGACAGGTTAGGCGCTGAAGCTTTCTTT
NA | TRBJ2-1 | once | TRBV5-8 | CASSLQGSSYNEQFF | TGTGCCAGCAGCCTGCAGGGGAGCTCCTACAATGAGCAGTTCTTC
NA | TRBJ2-1 | NA | TRBV5-5 | CASSRGSNEQFF | TGTGCCAGCAGCCGAGGGAGTAATGAGCAGTTCTTC
TRBD1 | TRBJ1-5 | NA | TRBV6-6 | CASSTGTARIQPQHF | TGTGCCAGCAGCACCGGGACAGCCCGGATCCAGCCCCAGCATTTT
NA | TRBJ2-7 | once | TRBV6-5 | CASIRGQTGSYEQYF | TGTGCCAGCATTCGGGGACAAACAGGGTCCTACGAGCAGTACTTC
TRBD1 | TRBJ2-5 | NA | TRBV6-6 | CASSRTGTGQETQYF | TGTGCCAGCAGTCGAACCGGGACAGGACAAGAGACCCAGTACTTC
TRBD2 | TRBJ2-3 | few | TRBV3-1/TRBV3-2 | CASSSGLAGEYF | TGTGCCAGCAGCTCGGGACTAGCGGGGGAGTATTTT
NA | TRBJ1-4 | NA | TRBV30 | CAWSVVTEGEKLFF | TGTGCCTGGAGTGTAGTTACCGAGGGTGAAAAACTGTTTTTT
NA | TRBJ1-6 | NA | TRBV5-4 | CASSPGGGGTYNSPLHF | TGTGCCAGCAGCCCGGGGGGGGGCGGCACCTATAATTCACCCCTCCACTTT
NA | TRBJ1-1 | NA | TRBV7-9 | CASSRWAGAREAFF | TGTGCCAGCAGCCGATGGGCGGGGGCTCGAGAAGCTTTCTTT
TRBD2 | TRBJ2-7 | NA | TRBV7-8 | CASSGSGGASEQYF | TGTGCCAGCAGCGGGAGCGGGGGGGCCTCCGAGCAGTACTTC
NA | TRBJ1-1 | NA | TRBV7-3 | CASSLSPGAEAFF | TGTGCCAGCAGCTTAAGCCCAGGGGCTGAAGCTTTCTTT
NA | TRBJ1-3 | NA | TRBV3-1/TRBV3-2 | CASSPQGFGNTIYF | TGTGCCAGCAGCCCACAGGGCTTCGGAAACACCATATATTTT
TRBD2 | TRBJ2-1 | NA | TRBV19 | CASRALSGGPYNEQFF | TGTGCCAGTAGAGCCTTGTCGGGGGGGCCGTACAATGAGCAGTTCTTC
NA | TRBJ2-2 | NA | TRBV19 | CASSFGGAGELFF | TGTGCCAGTAGTTTCGGAGGGGCCGGGGAGCTGTTTTTT
TRBD1 | TRBJ2-7 | NA | TRBV6-5 | CASSYSDRNYEQYF | TGTGCCAGCAGTTACTCGGACAGGAACTACGAGCAGTACTTC
TRBD1 | TRBJ1-6 | NA | TRBV5-5 | CASSRGQGVYSPLHF | TGTGCCAGCAGCCGGGGACAGGGGGTATATTCACCCCTCCACTTT
NA | TRBJ1-6 | NA | TRBV5-5 | CASSTTTLPGAESIDSPLHF | TGTGCCAGCAGCACCACAACACTGCCGGGAGCAGAGTCGATTGATTCACCCCTCCACTTT
NA | TRBJ1-5 | NA | TRBV19 | CASSISREVNQPQHF | TGTGCCAGTAGTATAAGCAGGGAGGTGAATCAGCCCCAGCATTTT
TRBD1 | TRBJ2-1 | NA | TRBV11-3 | CASSPGQGVSDEQFF | TGTGCCAGCAGCCCCGGACAGGGAGTAAGTGATGAGCAGTTCTTC
NA | TRBJ1-2 | NA | TRBV5-1 | CASSLDDSALDGYTF | TGCGCCAGCAGCTTGGACGACAGTGCGCTTGATGGCTACACCTTC
NA | TRBJ2-7 | few | TRBV3-1/TRBV3-2 | CASRWRSEGRFYEQYF | TGTGCCAGCAGATGGAGGTCGGAGGGGAGATTCTACGAGCAGTACTTC
NA | TRBJ1-2 | NA | TRBV6-4 | CASSPTGEAVKYGYTF | TGTGCCAGCAGTCCGACAGGCGAGGCAGTAAAATATGGCTACACCTTC
NA | TRBJ1-4 | NA | TRBV3-1/TRBV3-2 | CASSQGFGGTNEKLFF | TGTGCCAGCAGCCAAGGGTTTGGGGGGACTAATGAAAAACTGTTTTTT
NA | TRBJ1-1 | NA | TRBV5-5 | CASSSPNTEAFF | TGTGCCAGCAGTTCTCCGAACACTGAAGCTTTCTTT
TRBD2 | TRBJ2-7 | NA | TRBV3-1/TRBV3-2 | CASSPFSGGHTYEQYF | TGTGCCAGCAGCCCCTTTAGCGGGGGGCATACCTACGAGCAGTACTTC
NA | TRBJ2-3 | NA | TRBV5-1 | CASSPGALTDTQYF | TGCGCCAGCAGCCCAGGGGCCCTCACAGATACGCAGTATTTT
NA | TRBJ2-2 | NA | TRBV6-5 | CASSYGGGNTGELFF | TGTGCCAGCAGTTACGGGGGAGGGAACACCGGGGAGCTGTTTTTT
NA | TRBJ1-1 | NA | TRBV5-1 | CASSLVREGTEAFF | TGCGCCAGCAGCTTGGTGAGGGAGGGCACTGAAGCTTTCTTT